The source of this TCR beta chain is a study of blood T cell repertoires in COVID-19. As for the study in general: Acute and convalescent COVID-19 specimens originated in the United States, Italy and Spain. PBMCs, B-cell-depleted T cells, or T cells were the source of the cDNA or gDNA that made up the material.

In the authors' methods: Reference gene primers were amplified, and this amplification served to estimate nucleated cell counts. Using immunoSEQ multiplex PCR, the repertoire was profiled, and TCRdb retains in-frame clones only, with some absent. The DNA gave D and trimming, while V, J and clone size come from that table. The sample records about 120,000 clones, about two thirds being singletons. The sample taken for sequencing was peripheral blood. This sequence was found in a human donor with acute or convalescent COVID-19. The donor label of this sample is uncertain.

The chain's CDR3 is CASSLGSQETQYF. DNA for the CDR3: TGTGCCAGCAGTTTAGGCAGTCAAGAGACCCAGTACTTC. The V call is TRBV12-3 or TRBV12-4, the J call TRBJ2-5; D not resolved. CDR3 size: 13 residues. Between the trimmed V and J ends, which lost 1 base and 2 bases, there was a span of 5 bases.